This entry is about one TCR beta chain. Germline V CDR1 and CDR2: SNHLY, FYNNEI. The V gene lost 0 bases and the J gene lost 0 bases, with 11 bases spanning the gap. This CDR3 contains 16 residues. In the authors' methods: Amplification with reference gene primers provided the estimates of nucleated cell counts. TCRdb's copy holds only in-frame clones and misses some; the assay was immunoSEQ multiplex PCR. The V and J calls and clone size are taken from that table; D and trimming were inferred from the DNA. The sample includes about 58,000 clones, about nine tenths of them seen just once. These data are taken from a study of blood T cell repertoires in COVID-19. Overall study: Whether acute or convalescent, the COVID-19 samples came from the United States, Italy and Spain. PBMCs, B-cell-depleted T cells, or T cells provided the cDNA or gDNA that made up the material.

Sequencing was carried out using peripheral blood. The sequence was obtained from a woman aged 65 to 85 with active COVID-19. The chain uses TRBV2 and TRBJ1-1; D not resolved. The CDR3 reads CASSEARAVMNTEAFF. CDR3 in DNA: TGTGCCAGCAGTGAAGCGAGGGCAGTCATGAACACTGAAGCTTTCTTT.